The T cell receptor (beta chain) under discussion was sequenced for a study of regulatory T cells in long-lasting Graves disease. Time point denoted: persistent/refractory GD, antithyroid drugs over 5 years with positive TRAb. PBMC-derived RNA was used for the TCR library. This clonotype was counted ten times or more. Its antigen is undetermined. HTBI primers from iRepertoire and Arm-PCR of CDR3 regions yielded the TCR beta libraries. TCRdb re-analysed the multiplex PCR reads in MiXCR, keeping a single row per CDR3 protein. The sample has around 460,000 distinct CDR3 sequences, under 25% seen once; the top ten hold roughly 13%. Overall study results and limits: Reduced TCR diversity was observed in persistent Graves' patients versus newly diagnosed patients.

Trimming left V 5 bases short and J 7 bases short, with 17 bases between. Germline V lookup: CDR1 SGHTA, CDR2 FQGNSA. The CDR3 is 14 residues long. The V gene is TRBV7-2, the J gene TRBJ1-2; no definite D call. The sample in question was peripheral blood mononuclear cells (PBMCs), obtained when the disease was refractory, from a patient treated with antithyroid drugs. The clonotype was recovered from a female donor with Graves disease. CDR3 DNA sequence: TGTGCCAGCAGCCAAAGGCCCAGCCAAGTTGGCTACACCTTC. Translation: CASSQRPSQVGYTF.